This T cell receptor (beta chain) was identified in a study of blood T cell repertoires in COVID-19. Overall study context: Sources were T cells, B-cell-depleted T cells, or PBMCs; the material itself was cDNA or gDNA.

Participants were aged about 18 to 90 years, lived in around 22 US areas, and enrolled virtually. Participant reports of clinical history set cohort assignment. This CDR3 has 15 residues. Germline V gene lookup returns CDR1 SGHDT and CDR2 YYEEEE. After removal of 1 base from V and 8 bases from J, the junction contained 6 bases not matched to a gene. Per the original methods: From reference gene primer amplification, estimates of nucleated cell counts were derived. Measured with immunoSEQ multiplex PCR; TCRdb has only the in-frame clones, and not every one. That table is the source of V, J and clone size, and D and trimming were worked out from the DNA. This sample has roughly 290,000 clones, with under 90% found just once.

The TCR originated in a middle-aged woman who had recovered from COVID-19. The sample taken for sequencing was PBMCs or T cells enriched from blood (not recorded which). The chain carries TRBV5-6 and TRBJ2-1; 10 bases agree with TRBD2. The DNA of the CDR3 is TGTGCCAGCAGCTTGTATCTAGCGGGAGTCTATGAGCAGTTCTTC. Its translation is CASSLYLAGVYEQFF.